Reported below is one T cell receptor beta chain. Its antigen is unknown. These data are taken from a study of T cell responses to AZD1222 COVID-19 vaccine. General study points: Repertoires were sampled only after the peak T cell response.

Trimming left V 5 bases short and J 5 bases short, with 15 bases between. Germline V lookup: CDR1 SGHAT, CDR2 FQNNGV. This CDR3 contains 14 residues. Here immunoSEQ multiplex PCR was the method, and the copy in TCRdb shows in-frame clones only, minus some. The sample holds more than 95,000 clones, more than 85% seen once. The chain couples TRBV11-2 to TRBJ1-1; tentative D call: TRBD1 (6 bases). Specimen: peripheral blood, collected on day 0 of AZD1222 vaccination. This sequence was found in an adult in good health. The CDR3 sequence: CASSLLQGGTEAFF. For the CDR3, the DNA is TGTGCCAGCAGCCTCCTCCAAGGGGGGACTGAAGCTTTCTTT.